The rows below give T cell receptor beta chains drawn from one sample of a study of T-cell reconstitution after alpha-beta-depleted transplantation in children. In TCRdb, the PCR reads were re-called with MiXCR into one record per CDR3 protein. The sample lists around 440,000 distinct CDR3 sequences, roughly 10% occurring once. Here the sequenced sample was PBMCs, taken before TCRalphabeta/CD19-depleted stem cell transplant. These receptors were obtained from a child aged 2 to 10 with inherited bone marrow failure, due to receive a stem cell transplant. Both conserved end residues are trimmed from each CDR3.

V: TRBV10-3; J: TRBJ1-2; CDR3: AISERVRDDGYT
V: TRBV25-1; J: TRBJ1-2; CDR3: ASSESVLAGVGYT
V: TRBV4-3; J: TRBJ2-1; CDR3: ASSQEQKWVGEQF
V: TRBV7-2; J: TRBJ2-1; CDR3: ASLRAGTRGRGEQF
V: TRBV5-6; J: TRBJ2-5; CDR3: ASSFRPNQETQY
V: TRBV11-2; J: TRBJ2-1; CDR3: ASSLSGLNEQF
V: TRBV12-3/TRBV12-4; J: TRBJ2-7; CDR3: ASSLFQREGGEQY
V: TRBV28; J: TRBJ2-5; CDR3: ASNPLVAKNGRN
V: TRBV6-2/TRBV6-3; J: TRBJ2-7; CDR3: ASGNSYEQY
V: TRBV4-1; J: TRBJ2-3; CDR3: ASSGIAGVPDTQY
V: TRBV7-2; J: TRBJ2-7; CDR3: ASSFPGVAEQY
V: TRBV6-5; J: TRBJ2-7; CDR3: ASSYRGTGYEQY
V: TRBV27; J: TRBJ2-5; CDR3: ASSPHLAVVGETQY
V: TRBV7-8; J: TRBJ2-3; CDR3: ASSYNRGPTDTQY
V: TRBV19; J: TRBJ2-3; CDR3: ASTSPPTDTQY
V: TRBV5-1; J: TRBJ2-1; CDR3: ASSFPVLAGIYNEQF
V: TRBV29-1; J: TRBJ2-1; CDR3: SVEEGLAGESEQF
V: TRBV20-1; J: TRBJ2-1; CDR3: SARQAPWNEQF
V: TRBV4-3; J: TRBJ2-2; CDR3: ASSQDRVTGLAGELF
V: TRBV4-3; J: TRBJ2-1; CDR3: ASSQVKEAAGRF
V: TRBV2; J: TRBJ1-1; CDR3: ASSDQGPNTEAF